A selection of T cell receptor beta chains follows, all from one sample in a study of shared clonotypes between healthy human individuals. The assay was immunoSEQ multiplex PCR, and TCRdb's table has in-frame clones only and misses some. The repertoire has 450,000 to 600,000 clones, around three quarters of them found once; the top ten carry approximately 12%. The sequencing input was PBMCs. The receptors stem from a woman aged 40 to 50 in good health. Some clones in this sample may be carry-over from other donors' samples. The CDR3 runs from the conserved cysteine through the conserved F or W. A D gene is named only where the DNA matches it firmly. Rows give clone size only sometimes, using once, few, many, or a class for an expanded clone.

clone size	CDR3 length	D gene	V gene	J gene	CDR3 DNA	CDR3 protein
.	16	.	TRBV21-1	TRBJ2-1	TGTGCCAGCAGCACCAGGACAGGTCACTCCTACAATGAGCAGTTCTTC	CASSTRTGHSYNEQFF
.	13	.	TRBV10-3	TRBJ1-5	TGTGCCATCAGCGGGGGGAGCAATCAGCCCCAGCATTTT	CAISGGSNQPQHF
.	11	.	TRBV4-1	TRBJ2-1	TGCGCCAGCAGCCGGAACAATGAGCAGTTCTTC	CASSRNNEQFF
.	14	.	TRBV5-5	TRBJ1-2	TGTGCCAGCAGCTTTAACCCAGAGGTGATGGGCTACACCTTC	CASSFNPEVMGYTF
many	16	TRBD1	TRBV9	TRBJ1-5	TGTGCCAGCAGCCCCGGACAGGGGGCTTTAAATCAGCCCCAGCATTTT	CASSPGQGALNQPQHF
.	18	TRBD2	TRBV28	TRBJ2-7	TGTGCCAGCAGTTTAACTGGACTAGCGGGCTTTATCTCCTACGAGCAGTACTTC	CASSLTGLAGFISYEQYF
.	12	.	TRBV19	TRBJ1-3	TGTGCCAGTACCCAGGCTGGAAACACCATATATTTT	CASTQAGNTIYF
.	15	.	TRBV5-6	TRBJ1-2	TGTGCCAGCAGCTTGGTGGGCACAGGCGGATATGGCTACACCTTC	CASSLVGTGGYGYTF
few	14	TRBD2	TRBV15	TRBJ2-2	TGTGCCACCAGCTCCGTAGCGGGAGGCGGGGAGCTGTTTTTT	CATSSVAGGGELFF
few	15	TRBD1	TRBV4-1	TRBJ1-1	TGCGCCAGCAGCCGGGCCGGGACAGATAACACTGAAGCTTTCTTT	CASSRAGTDNTEAFF
.	11	.	TRBV2	TRBJ2-7	TGTGCCAGCAGTGAGCTGTACGAGCAGTACTTC	CASSELYEQYF
.	16	TRBD2	TRBV10-3	TRBJ2-7	TGTGCCATCAGCCAGGCCAGCGGGGGGAGCTCCTACGAGCAGTACTTC	CAISQASGGSSYEQYF
.	19	TRBD2	TRBV27	TRBJ2-5	TGTGCCAGCAAAAGATGGTTAGCGGGAGGACCAAGGAACCAAGAGACCCAGTACTTC	CASKRWLAGGPRNQETQYF
many	13	.	TRBV2	TRBJ1-1	TGTGCCAGCAGTGTTTCGACAAACACTGAAGCTTTCTTT	CASSVSTNTEAFF
.	17	.	TRBV14	TRBJ2-7	TGTGCCAGCAGCCAAGATTGGCGCCAGGGTACCTCCTACGAGCAGTACTTC	CASSQDWRQGTSYEQYF
.	14	.	TRBV5-6	TRBJ2-5	TGTGCCAGCAGCTGGGGGTGGAGCCAAGAGACCCAGTACTTC	CASSWGWSQETQYF
.	15	.	TRBV6-1	TRBJ1-6	TGTGCCAGCAGTGACTTAGCACAGGGAGGCTCACCCCTCCACTTT	CASSDLAQGGSPLHF
.	13	.	TRBV28	TRBJ1-5	TGTGCCAGCAGCGGGGGGGCTGGACAGCCCCAGCATTTT	CASSGGAGQPQHF
few	18	TRBD2	TRBV18	TRBJ2-7	TGTGCCAGCTCACCACCTCACAGGACTAGCGGGAGGGCCTACGAGCAGTACTTC	CASSPPHRTSGRAYEQYF
once	18	TRBD2	TRBV4-1	TRBJ2-2	TGCGCCAGCAGCCAAGAGGCTAGCGGGAGAGGAGACACCGGGGAGCTGTTTTTT	CASSQEASGRGDTGELFF
.	13	.	TRBV4-3	TRBJ2-3	TGCGCCAGCAGCCAAGTCTCATCAGATACGCAGTATTTT	CASSQVSSDTQYF
many	12	.	TRBV6-5	TRBJ2-7	TGTGCCCGCGCGCTAGGTATGTACGAGCAGTACTTC	CARALGMYEQYF
.	14	.	TRBV6-6	TRBJ2-3	TGTGCCAGCAGTTACGGCCGGGACACAGATACGCAGTATTTT	CASSYGRDTDTQYF
few	15	.	TRBV6-4	TRBJ1-5	TGTGCCAGAAAACGACGGCTAGGGGACAATCAGCCCCAGCATTTT	CARKRRLGDNQPQHF
many	15	.	TRBV4-1	TRBJ1-1	TGCGCCAGCAGCCTTCCCGGGTTCAGGGGCACTGAAGCTTTCTTT	CASSLPGFRGTEAFF
.	15	.	TRBV28	TRBJ1-1	TGTGCCAGCAGTTTATCCCTGGGGGGTAAACCCGAAGCTTTCTTT	CASSLSLGGKPEAFF
.	13	.	TRBV7-2	TRBJ2-5	TGTGCCAGCAGCTCCCGGACGCCGGAGACCCAGTACTTC	CASSSRTPETQYF
.	13	TRBD1	TRBV28	TRBJ2-3	TGTGCCGGGGCGGGGACAGGGGTTTATACGCAGTATTTT	CAGAGTGVYTQYF
.	16	TRBD2	TRBV7-9	TRBJ2-3	TGTGCCAGCAGCCTGGGACTAGCGGGACTCACAGATACGCAGTATTTT	CASSLGLAGLTDTQYF
.	16	TRBD2	TRBV29-1	TRBJ2-1	TGCAGCGTTGAAGACCCGGGACTAGCGCGTTCCAATGAGCAGTTCTTC	CSVEDPGLARSNEQFF
.	13	.	TRBV6-1	TRBJ2-3	TGTGCCAGCAGTCCAAGGCTAGCAGATACGCAGTATTTT	CASSPRLADTQYF
.	15	.	TRBV29-1	TRBJ2-7	TGCAGCGTTTTTCGGAGTGACGGATGGGGTTTAGAGCAGTACTTC	CSVFRSDGWGLEQYF
once	15	.	TRBV6-1	TRBJ2-3	TGTGCCAGCAGTGAGAGTGGTACTAGAACAGATACGCAGTATTTT	CASSESGTRTDTQYF
.	12	.	TRBV2	TRBJ2-5	TGTGCCAGCAGTGTCAGGGGTGAGACCCAGTACTTC	CASSVRGETQYF
.	16	.	TRBV19	TRBJ2-3	TGTGCCAGTAGTATCCTACCCACCACAGGGTCAGATACGCAGTATTTT	CASSILPTTGSDTQYF